A selection of T cell receptor beta chains follows, all from one sample in a study of cytomegalovirus exposure and HLA in healthy donors. Measured with immunoSEQ multiplex PCR; TCRdb has only the in-frame clones, and not every one. With about 160,000 clones in the sample, the ten largest clones hold about 2.2%. The sequencing input was PBMCs. The receptor source for this set is a man aged 25-45 years in good health and CMV-seronegative. CDR3s include the opening cysteine and the closing phenylalanine or tryptophan. The D gene is left open where the match is weak.

D gene	V gene	J gene	CDR3 protein	CDR3 DNA
NA	TRBV27	TRBJ2-2	CASSLSIFIPRGILAPGELFF	TGTGCCAGCAGTTTATCGATCTTTATCCCCCGAGGAATACTAGCTCCCGGGGAGCTGTTTTTT
NA	TRBV19	TRBJ1-5	CASSILGGQPQHF	TGTGCCAGTAGTATCCTAGGAGGTCAGCCCCAGCATTTT
TRBD2	TRBV6-1	TRBJ2-7	CASSEERSGSYEQYF	TGTGCCAGCAGTGAAGAACGGAGCGGGAGCTACGAGCAGTACTTC
NA	TRBV7-9	TRBJ1-2	CASSLGDSFYGYTF	TGTGCCAGCAGCTTAGGCGATTCCTTCTATGGCTACACCTTC
TRBD1	TRBV4-1	TRBJ2-2	CASSQALRGWAGELFF	TGCGCCAGCAGCCAAGCCCTCAGGGGGTGGGCGGGGGAGCTGTTTTTT
TRBD1	TRBV5-3	TRBJ2-7	CARSITGTGNYEQYF	TGTGCCAGATCAATAACCGGGACAGGCAACTACGAGCAGTACTTC
NA	TRBV19	TRBJ2-2	CASSIRGHANTGELFF	TGTGCCAGTAGTATCCGTGGACACGCCAACACCGGGGAGCTGTTTTTT
TRBD1	TRBV5-1	TRBJ2-3	CASSVVSQGALPDTQYF	TGCGCCAGCAGCGTGGTATCACAGGGGGCGCTCCCAGATACGCAGTATTTT
TRBD2	TRBV27	TRBJ2-7	CASSLSDFTSGSYEQYF	TGTGCCAGCAGTTTATCGGACTTCACTAGCGGATCCTACGAGCAGTACTTC
TRBD1	TRBV19	TRBJ2-7	CASGDRHPLEQYF	TGTGCCAGTGGGGACAGGCATCCTCTCGAGCAGTACTTC
NA	TRBV18	TRBJ2-2	CASSPSGPSTGELFF	TGTGCCAGCTCACCAAGCGGCCCTAGTACCGGGGAGCTGTTTTTT
TRBD1	TRBV4-2	TRBJ2-7	CASSQDLDRGNHEQYF	TGTGCCAGCAGCCAAGATCTAGACAGGGGGAACCACGAGCAGTACTTC
NA	TRBV18	TRBJ2-2	CASSPEVSGMNTGELFF	TGTGCCAGCTCACCCGAGGTTAGCGGCATGAACACCGGGGAGCTGTTTTTT
TRBD1	TRBV28	TRBJ1-4	CASSFDRVVEKLFF	TGTGCCAGCAGTTTCGACAGGGTGGTTGAAAAACTGTTTTTT